This T cell receptor (beta chain) was profiled in a study of T cell repertoires in cytomegalovirus infection. Study background: An indication of both CMV infection and matching HLA type came from public TCR beta signatures.

TCRdb processed the reads anew with MiXCR; each CDR3 protein has one entry. The sample shows fewer than 300,000 distinct CDR3 sequences, roughly a quarter of them seen only once. The study, taken as a whole, reports: Identification of carriers of CMV plus the relevant HLA was achieved through cumulative public TCR beta family frequency.

The CDR3 has 17 residues. The germline V gene encodes CDR1 SGHTA and CDR2 FQGNSA. V was pared by 0 bases and J by 7 bases, with 7 bases of the junction left unmatched. This clonotype was observed at least ten times. Its antigen is still unknown. The sample consisted of PBMCs. The chain is built from TRBV7-2 and TRBJ2-1, with 12 positions matching TRBD2. This sequence originates from a human donor in good health (CMV status not recorded). Some clones in this sample may be carry-over from other donors' samples. CDR3 protein: CASSLARLAGGPNEQFF. The CDR3 DNA is TGTGCCAGCAGCTTAGCGAGGCTAGCGGGAGGGCCGAATGAGCAGTTCTTC. Drawing the rest from reference TRBV7-2 and TRBJ2-1, the complete variable domain is GAGVSQSPSNKVTEKGKDVELRCDPISGHTALYWYRQSLGQGLEFLIYFQGNSAPDKSGLPSDRFSAERTGGSVSTLTIQRTQQEDSAVYLCASSLARLAGGPNEQFFGPGTRLTVL.